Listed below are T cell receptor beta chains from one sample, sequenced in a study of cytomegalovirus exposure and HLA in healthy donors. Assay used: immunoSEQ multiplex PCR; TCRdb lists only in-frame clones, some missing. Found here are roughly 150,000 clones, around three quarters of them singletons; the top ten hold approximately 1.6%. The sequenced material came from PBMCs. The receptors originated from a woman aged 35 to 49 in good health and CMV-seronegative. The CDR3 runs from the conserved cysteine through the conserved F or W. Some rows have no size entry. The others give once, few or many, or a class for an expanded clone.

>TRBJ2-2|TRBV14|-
CASSQDWTLISGELFF
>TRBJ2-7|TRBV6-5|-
CASSAGTGSSYEQYF
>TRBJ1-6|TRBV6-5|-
CASRGQGDSPLHF
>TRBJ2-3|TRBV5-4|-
CASSRGGKSTDTQYF
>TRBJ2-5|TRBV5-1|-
CASTHYPGTSGIQETQYF
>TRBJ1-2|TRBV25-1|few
CASTAAGGGYGYTF
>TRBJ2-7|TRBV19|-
CASSIGLAGIYEQYF
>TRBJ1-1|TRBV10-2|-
CASTLSSTEAFF
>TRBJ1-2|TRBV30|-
CAFSWGQGSWDGYTF
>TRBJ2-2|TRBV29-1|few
CSVEIGGDTGELFF
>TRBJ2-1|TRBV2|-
CATSSVSYNEQFF
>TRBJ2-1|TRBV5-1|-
CASSLAGLAGGGYNEQFF
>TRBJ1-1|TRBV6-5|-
CASRGPGRGNTEAFF
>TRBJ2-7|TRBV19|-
CASTTSAGRREQYF
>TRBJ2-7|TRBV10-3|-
CAISETPSYEQYF
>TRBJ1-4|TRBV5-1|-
CASSLDGQGNEKLFF
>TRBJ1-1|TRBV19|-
CASSISAHTGASEAFF
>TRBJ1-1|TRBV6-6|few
CASIHRDTTLNTEAFF
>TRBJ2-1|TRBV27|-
CASRRGGSIHNEQFF
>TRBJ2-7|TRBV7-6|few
CASSSTVPYEQYF
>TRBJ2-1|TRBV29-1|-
CSAEGQGDNEQFF
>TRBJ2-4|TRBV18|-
CASSPERIQYF
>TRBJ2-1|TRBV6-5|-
CASPEADYNEQFF
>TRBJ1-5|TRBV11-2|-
CASSPGNLLNQPQHF
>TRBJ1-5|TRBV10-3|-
CAIHRGSGNQPQHF
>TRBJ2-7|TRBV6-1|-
CASSDGKGAVYEQYF
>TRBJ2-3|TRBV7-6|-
CASSLNRADTQYF
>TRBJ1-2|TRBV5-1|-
CASSTQSGDRLFYGYTF
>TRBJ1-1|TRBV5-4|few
CASSLVAGLTPEAFF
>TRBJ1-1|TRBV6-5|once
CASSANRGGTEAFF
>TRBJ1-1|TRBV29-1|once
CSVGQAMNTEAFF
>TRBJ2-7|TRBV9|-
CASSAATRQKQYF
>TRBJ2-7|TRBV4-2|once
CASSQEPGLGSWEQYF
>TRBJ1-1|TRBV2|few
CASIGTVNTEAFF
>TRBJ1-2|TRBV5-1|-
CASRNGDSFNYGYTF
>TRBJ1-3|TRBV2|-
CASSELRKGAGNTIYF
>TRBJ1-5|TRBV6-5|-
CASSLTGVSKPQHF
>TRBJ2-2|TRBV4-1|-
CASSQSPLAGVGTGELFF
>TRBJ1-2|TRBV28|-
CASSGTTNYGYTF
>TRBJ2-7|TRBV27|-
CASSFNDQGYEQYF
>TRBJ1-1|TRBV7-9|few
CASSLVAGNTEAFF
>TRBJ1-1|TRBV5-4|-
CASSPGTGVSEAFF
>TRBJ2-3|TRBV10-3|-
CAISVNSQGRGTDTQYF
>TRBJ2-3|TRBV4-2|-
CATEPGGSGRTDTQYF
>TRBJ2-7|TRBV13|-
CASSTRESYEQYF
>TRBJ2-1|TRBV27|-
CASSPRGGRVNEQFF
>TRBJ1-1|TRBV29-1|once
CSVVARGNTEAFF
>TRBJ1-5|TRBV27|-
CASSLAGPAGGPGVRNQPQHF
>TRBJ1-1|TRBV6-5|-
CASGQGNTEAFF
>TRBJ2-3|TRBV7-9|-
CASSDTRGGNTDTQYF
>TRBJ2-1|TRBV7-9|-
CASSQIGLAGGGVDEQFF
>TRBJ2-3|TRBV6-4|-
CASSDTAGGPSDTQYF
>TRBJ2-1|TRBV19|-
CASSSLDGTSGGGRQFF
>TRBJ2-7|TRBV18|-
CASSPGGYGAYEQYF
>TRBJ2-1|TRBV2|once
CASREGLATNEQFF
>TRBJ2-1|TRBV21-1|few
CASSKEVAGPDNEQFF
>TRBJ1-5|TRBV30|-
CAWSTKRTGFGNQPQHF